The source of this T cell receptor beta chain is a study of blood T cell repertoires in COVID-19 (dated by TCRdb to about 2020). For the wider study: Samples covering the acute and convalescent phases of COVID-19 were provided by collaborators in the United States, Italy and Spain. The material from the prospective study consisted of cDNA or gDNA derived from T cells, B-cell-depleted T cells, or PBMCs. The dataset comprised deeply sampled blood TCRbeta repertoires from subjects exposed to, actively infected with, or recovered from COVID-19. The repertoires were released in a freely available public database intended as a resource for research on the immune response to SARS-CoV-2. Samples came from the ongoing ImmuneRACE study (first 160 participants) plus 1,254 subjects from 6 global collaborators. A de-identified subject ID, COVID-19 status, age in years and sex were almost always included in the sample metadata. HLA class I and class II types, where available, came from metadata supplied by the sample provider rather than from assay-based typing.

In this sample, this clone turned up a few times. It lacks a known antigen. No much larger clone is present one base from it, and per-base qualities are unavailable. What the authors observed across the whole study: The amount of clinical and demographic metadata varied by source and participant and was provided uncurated.

Whole blood was collected in K2EDTA tubes by collaborating institutions according to the institutions' own protocols. For TCRbeta analysis, collaborator samples were shipped as frozen whole blood, as isolated PBMCs, or as DNA extracted from either sample type. Deletion took 0 bases off V and 2 bases off J, with a span of 8 bases between the germline ends. The CDR1 and CDR2 encoded by the germline V gene (reference sequence) are GTSNPN and SVGIG. The CDR3 starts with the cysteine, ends with the phenylalanine, and has 14 residues. This entry keeps only the CDR3 DNA: 42 bases, framed from base 1. TCRbeta CDR3 regions were amplified from genomic DNA by means of the immunoSEQ Assay, a bias-controlled multiplex PCR. On the study's bioinformatics: Nucleated cell counts per sample were estimated from amplification of reference gene primers within the assay. Sequence reads were collapsed and filtered to measure the absolute abundance of every unique TCRbeta CDR3 rearrangement. For each sample, productive Simpson clonality was calculated as the square root of Simpson's diversity index across productive rearrangements. As stored in TCRdb, this immuneACCESS dataset retains in-frame rearrangements with V and J assigned. A fraction of the clones does not appear; measured against another copy, unresolved V genes explain less than half of the discrepancy, and the remainder lacks a known reason. The DNA gave D and trimming, while V, J and clone size come from that table. Counted in this sample were some 200,000 clones; under 85% of them appeared once. The ten top clones hold 9.8% of the sample.

Sequencing input: peripheral blood. The clonotype was recovered from a woman older than 75 with acute or convalescent COVID-19. The chain is encoded by TRBV30 joined to TRBJ1-3; no D gene can be assigned with confidence. For the CDR3, the sequence is CAWSVSLTGNTIYF. The nucleotide sequence reads as follows: TGTGCCTGGAGTGTTAGCCTGACTGGAAACACCATATATTTT.